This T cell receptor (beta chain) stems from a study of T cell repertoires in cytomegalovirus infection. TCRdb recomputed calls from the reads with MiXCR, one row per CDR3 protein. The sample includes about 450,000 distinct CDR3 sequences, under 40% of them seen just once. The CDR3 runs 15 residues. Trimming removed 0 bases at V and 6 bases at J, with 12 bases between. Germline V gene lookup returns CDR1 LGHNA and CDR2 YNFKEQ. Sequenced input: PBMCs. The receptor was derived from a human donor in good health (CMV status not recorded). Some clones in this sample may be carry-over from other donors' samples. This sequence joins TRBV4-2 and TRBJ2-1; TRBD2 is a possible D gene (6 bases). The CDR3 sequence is CASSQDGLAINEQFF. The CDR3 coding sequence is TGTGCCAGCAGCCAAGATGGGCTAGCGATCAATGAGCAGTTCTTC.